This paragraph covers one TCR beta chain sequence. No antigen is known for it. This entry comes from a study of response to subunit inactivated influenza vaccine. TCRdb ran MiXCR on the RT-PCR reads and lists one entry per CDR3 protein. The profile shows about 540,000 distinct CDR3 sequences, less than 25% of them singletons. Overall study results and limits: Each seasonal flu vaccination may recruit only limited new T cells, authors suggested.

The V end lost 6 bases, the J end lost 0 bases, and 15 bases lay between the germline ends. The CDR3 is made up of 16 amino acids. This sample also appeared in a second study, on T cells expressing NK-cell markers. According to that study: Researchers built TCR beta cDNA using 5'RACE template switching with UMIs. One of eight sequenced donors was HCMV-seronegative; the other seven were seropositive.

This specimen was CD4+ T cells sorted from PBMCs, taken 11 to 12 days after vaccination. The sequence was obtained from a middle-aged man who received an inactivated influenza vaccine. This chain joins TRBV12-3 or TRBV12-4 and TRBJ2-1; D is undetermined. The CDR3 sequence is CASSPMRRSSYNEQFF. CDR3 nucleotides: TGTGCCAGCAGCCCAATGAGGCGAAGCTCCTACAATGAGCAGTTCTTC.